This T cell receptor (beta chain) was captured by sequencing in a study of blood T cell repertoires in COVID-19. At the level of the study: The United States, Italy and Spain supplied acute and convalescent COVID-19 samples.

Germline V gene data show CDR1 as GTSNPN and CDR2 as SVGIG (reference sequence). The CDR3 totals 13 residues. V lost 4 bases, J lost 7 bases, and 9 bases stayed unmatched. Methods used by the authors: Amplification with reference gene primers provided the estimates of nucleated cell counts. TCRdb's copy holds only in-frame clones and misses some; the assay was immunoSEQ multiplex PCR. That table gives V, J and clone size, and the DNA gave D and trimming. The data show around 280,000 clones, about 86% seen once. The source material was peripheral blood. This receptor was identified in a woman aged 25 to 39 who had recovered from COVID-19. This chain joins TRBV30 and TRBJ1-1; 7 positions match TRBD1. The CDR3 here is CAWNTGDGGEAFF. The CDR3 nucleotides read TGTGCCTGGAATACAGGGGATGGCGGTGAAGCTTTCTTT.